This TCR beta chain derives from a study of T cells in Graves' hyperthyroidism and ophthalmopathy. Study-wide results and limits: Most thyroid clonotypes expanded above 0.001 appeared in blood too.

This clonotype was detected a few times. The antigen remains undetermined. The source material, RNA transcripts, was used to amplify TCR beta CDR3 regions. Researchers ran a first-round RT-PCR on the TCR CDR3 using the HTBI primer set. Via MiXCR, TCRdb re-called the multiplex PCR reads, giving one row per CDR3 protein. The repertoire holds fewer than 450,000 distinct CDR3 sequences, with roughly 17% as singletons. Among the patients, aged 18 to 65, hyperthyroidism was newly diagnosed and had lasted under 2 months. Criteria for exclusion of patients were uncontrolled infection, other autoimmune disease, pregnancy or lactation. Sequencing was performed on blood. The TCR sequence derives from a woman aged 25 to 45 with Graves' hyperthyroidism that later progressed to Graves' ophthalmopathy.

The CDR3 loop is CASSVGGGQEKRPQYF. CDR3 nucleotide sequence: TGTGCCAGCAGCGTAGGTGGGGGTCAGGAGAAGAGACCCCAGTACTTC. This rearrangement joins TRBV9 to TRBJ2-5, with D perhaps matching TRBD1 or TRBD2 (5 bases each). V dropped 0 bases and J dropped 9 bases, with 21 bases sitting between them. The CDR3 sequence is 16 residues long. CDR1 SGDLS and CDR2 YYNGEE come from the germline V gene.